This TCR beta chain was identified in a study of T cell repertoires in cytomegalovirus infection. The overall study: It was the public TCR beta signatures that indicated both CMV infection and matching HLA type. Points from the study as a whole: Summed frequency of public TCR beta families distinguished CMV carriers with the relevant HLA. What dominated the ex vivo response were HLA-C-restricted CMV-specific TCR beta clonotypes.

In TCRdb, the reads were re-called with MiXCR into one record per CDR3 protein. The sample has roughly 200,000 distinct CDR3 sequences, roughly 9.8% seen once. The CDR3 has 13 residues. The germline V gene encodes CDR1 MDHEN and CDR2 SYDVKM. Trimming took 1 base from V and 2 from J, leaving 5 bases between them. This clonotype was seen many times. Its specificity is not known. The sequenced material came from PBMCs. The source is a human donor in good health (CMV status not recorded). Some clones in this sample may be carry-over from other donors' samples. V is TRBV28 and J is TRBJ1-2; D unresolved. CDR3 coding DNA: TGTGCCAGCAGTTTATTAGGAAACTATGGCTACACCTTC. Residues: CASSLLGNYGYTF.